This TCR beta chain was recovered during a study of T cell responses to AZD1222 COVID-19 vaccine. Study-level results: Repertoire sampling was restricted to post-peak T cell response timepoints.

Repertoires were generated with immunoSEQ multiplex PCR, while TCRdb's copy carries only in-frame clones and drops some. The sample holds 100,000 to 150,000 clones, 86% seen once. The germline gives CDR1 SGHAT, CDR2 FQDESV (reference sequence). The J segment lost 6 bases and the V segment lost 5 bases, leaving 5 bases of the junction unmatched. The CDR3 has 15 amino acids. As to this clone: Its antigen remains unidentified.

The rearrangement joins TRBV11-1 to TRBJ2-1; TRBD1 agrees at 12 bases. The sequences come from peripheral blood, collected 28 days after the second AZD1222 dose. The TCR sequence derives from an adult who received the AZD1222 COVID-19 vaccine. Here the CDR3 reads CASSHGTGGGNEQFF. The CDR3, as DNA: TGTGCCAGCAGCCATGGGACAGGGGGCGGCAATGAGCAGTTCTTC.